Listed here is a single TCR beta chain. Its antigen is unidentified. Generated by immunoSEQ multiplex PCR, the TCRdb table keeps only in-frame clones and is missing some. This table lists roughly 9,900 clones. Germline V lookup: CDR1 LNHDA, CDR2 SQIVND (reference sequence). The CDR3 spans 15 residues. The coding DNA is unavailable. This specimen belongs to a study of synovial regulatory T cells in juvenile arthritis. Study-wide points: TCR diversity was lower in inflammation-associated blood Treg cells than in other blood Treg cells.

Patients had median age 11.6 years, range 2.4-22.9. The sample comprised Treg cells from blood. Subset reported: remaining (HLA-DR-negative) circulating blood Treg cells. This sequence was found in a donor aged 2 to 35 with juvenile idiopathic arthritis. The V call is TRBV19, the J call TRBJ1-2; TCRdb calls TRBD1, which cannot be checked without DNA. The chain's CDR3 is CASSFTGQLAYGYTF.